This passage covers 31 T cell receptor beta chains from one sample sequenced in a study of response to subunit inactivated influenza vaccine. In TCRdb, the RT-PCR reads were re-called with MiXCR into one record per CDR3 protein. The table has about 170,000 distinct CDR3 sequences, around 12% seen once. The data also belong to a second study, concerning T cells expressing NK-cell markers. In that study: A 5'RACE template switching approach incorporating UMIs was used to make TCR beta cDNA.

The sample was CD8+ T cells sorted from PBMCs, taken roughly 13 days after vaccination. The receptors stem from a man aged 50 to 59 who received an inactivated influenza vaccine.

This clonotype appeared many times. The J gene is TRBJ2-7, the V gene TRBV7-9, with D perhaps TRBD1 or TRBD2 (5 bases each). The CDR3 is 14 amino acids. Germline V gene sequence: CDR1 SEHNR, CDR2 FQNEAQ (reference sequence). The V gene lost 0 bases and the J gene lost 2 bases, with 8 bases spanning the gap. The CDR3 DNA sequence: TGTGCCAGCAGCTTAGCAGGGGACCCCTACGAGCAGTACTTC. It yields the protein CASSLAGDPYEQYF.

There are a few counts of this clonotype. The chain joins TRBV11-2 to TRBJ2-7; 8 bases align to TRBD1. Germline assignment: CDR1 SGHAT and CDR2 FQNNGV. V lost 11 bases and J lost 3; bases outside the gene matches: 9. The CDR3 consists of 13 residues. The DNA of the CDR3 is TGTGCCGTACCCGGACAGGGTGACTACGAGCAGTACTTC. Its translation: CAVPGQGDYEQYF.

About this clonotype itself: Relative to the germline gene, one junction end is altered; a read error may explain this. The CDR3 region is CASSITTGTSGPEIQYF. Written as DNA, the CDR3 is TGTGCCAGCAGCATAACTACCGGGACTAGCGGTCCTGAGATCCAGTACTTC. V is TRBV13 and J is TRBJ2-5, with 11 nucleotides matching TRBD2. The CDR3 covers 17 residues. CDR1 and CDR2 (germline): PRHDT, FYEKMQ (reference sequence).

This clonotype was recorded at least ten times. The chain has TRBV5-1 and TRBJ2-5, with unresolved D. With 0 bases removed from V and 1 base from J, the gap between germline ends came to 4 bases. CDR1 SGHRS and CDR2 YFSETQ come from the germline V gene. This CDR3 is 13 amino acids long. The CDR3 loop reads CASSLVFQETQYF. The CDR3 region has the DNA TGCGCCAGCAGCTTGGTCTTCCAAGAGACCCAGTACTTC.

This clonotype was seen once. The rearrangement joins TRBV5-1 to TRBJ1-2; tentatively, D is TRBD1 (5 bases). The germline V gene has CDR1 SGHRS and CDR2 YFSETQ. With 4 bases removed from V and 0 bases from J, the gap between germline ends came to 10 bases. The CDR3 contains 14 residues. The CDR3 DNA reads TGCGCCAGCAGCGACAGCGGAGCTAACTATGGCTACACCTTC. This encodes CASSDSGANYGYTF.

The rearrangement links TRBV20-1 to TRBJ2-1; unclear D gene. V was pared by 4 bases and J by 8 bases, with 9 bases between. Looked up from germline, CDR1 is DFQATT and CDR2 is SNEGSKA (reference sequence). CDR3 length: 11 residues. For the CDR3, the DNA is TGCAGTGCTAAGTACTCCCATGAGCAGTTCTTC. Translated: CSAKYSHEQFF.

This clonotype was seen ten or more times. The rearrangement links TRBV7-9 to TRBJ1-2, with 8 bases that match TRBD1. The CDR3 sequence is 14 residues long. Germline V gene lookup returns CDR1 SEHNR and CDR2 FQNEAQ (reference sequence). Losses at the gene ends were 4 bases for V and 7 bases for J; bases not matched to a gene: 8. CDR3 DNA: TGTGCCAGCAGCTCCTCCGGGACAGGTTTTGGCTACACCTTC. The encoded protein is CASSSSGTGFGYTF.

The chain links TRBV27 to TRBJ2-7; tentatively, D is TRBD2 (6 bases). Trimming shortened V by 3 bases and J by 3 bases, and 21 bases separated the two germline ends. The germline gives CDR1 MNHEY, CDR2 SMNVEV (reference sequence). The CDR3 has 17 residues. The CDR3 bases are TGTGCCAGCAGTTTTGCCGGAGGACTACCGGGATTCTACGAGCAGTACTTC. Protein sequence: CASSFAGGLPGFYEQYF.

The V and J genes are TRBV12-3 or TRBV12-4 and TRBJ2-3; 11 bases map to TRBD1. This CDR3 comprises 17 residues. V was clipped by 5 bases and J by 3 bases; unmatched bases: 10. The CDR3 protein is CASSPLRGDRGTDTQYF. CDR3 nucleotide sequence: TGTGCCAGCAGTCCTCTCCGAGGGGACAGGGGGACAGATACGCAGTATTTT.

This clonotype was found many times. CDR3 DNA sequence: TGCGCCAGCAGCCAAGAAACAGCAACCTTAGCCAAAAACATTCAGTACTTC. It translates to CASSQETATLAKNIQYF. The genes are TRBV4-3 and TRBJ2-4; D gene ambiguous. This CDR3 comprises 17 residues. The germline CDR1 and CDR2 sequences are LGHNA and YSLEER. V shed 0 bases and J shed 0 bases, with 12 bases lying between them.

The chain couples TRBV9 to TRBJ2-3; 15 nucleotides match TRBD2. Trimming cost V 3 bases and J 4 bases; bases outside gene matches: 3. CDR3 size: 16 residues. The germline V gene encodes CDR1 SGDLS and CDR2 YYNGEE. The DNA for the CDR3 is TGTGCCAGCAGCGGGACTAGCGGGGGGGCCCCAGATACGCAGTATTTT. Residues: CASSGTSGGAPDTQYF.

This clonotype occurred a few times. The chain has TRBV4-1 and TRBJ1-1; D not certain. CDR3 size: 14 residues. Germline CDR1 MGHRA, CDR2 YSYEKL. V lost 1 base, J lost 0 bases, and 6 bases lay in between. This CDR3 reads CASSQGEMNTEAFF. CDR3 coding DNA: TGCGCCAGCAGCCAAGGGGAGATGAACACTGAAGCTTTCTTT.

This rearrangement joins TRBV12-3 or TRBV12-4 to TRBJ1-2; no firm D call. V gave up 1 base and J gave up 7 bases, with 10 bases separating them. This CDR3 has 13 residues. For the CDR3, the DNA is TGTGCCAGCAGTTTAGTCAAGGAGTTTGGCTACACCTTC. Translation: CASSLVKEFGYTF.

This clonotype was counted between two and nine times. The chain uses TRBV7-2 and TRBJ1-3; D perhaps matches TRBD1 (5 bases). The CDR3 has 15 amino acids. In germline, CDR1 is SGHTA, CDR2 FQGNSA. Trimming removed 3 bases from V and 7 bases from J, with 16 bases in between. In nucleotides, the CDR3 is TGTGCCAGCAGCTTCAGTGGAGGGGTCCGTAACACCATATATTTT. It is translated as CASSFSGGVRNTIYF.

The CDR3 nucleotides are TGTGCCAGCAGCCATACACGAATTCAGGGGCCCTCCTACGAGCAGTACTTC. This translates into CASSHTRIQGPSYEQYF. The gene calls are TRBV12-3 or TRBV12-4 and TRBJ2-7; D possibly corresponds to TRBD1 (6 bases). The CDR3 runs to 17 residues. Deletions cut 6 bases from V and 0 bases from J, with 21 bases between.

The chain recombines TRBV15 with TRBJ1-1; 7 bases are a match to TRBD1. J lost 0 bases, V lost 5 bases, and 6 bases had no gene match. From germline, CDR1 is LNHNV and CDR2 YYDKDF (reference sequence). CDR3 length: 15 residues. Here the CDR3 DNA reads TGTGCCACCAGCTCCCGGGACAGATTGAACACTGAAGCTTTCTTT. It specifies CATSSRDRLNTEAFF.

The chain combines TRBV6-4 with TRBJ2-3; TRBD1 matches at 7 bases. Looked up from germline, CDR1 is MRHNA and CDR2 is SNTAGT. CDR3 length equals 15 residues. With V trimmed by 2 bases and J by 3 bases, 5 bases remained unmatched. CDR3 DNA sequence: TGTGCCAGCAGTGACACAGGGGTGGGTACAGATACGCAGTATTTT. This gives the protein CASSDTGVGTDTQYF.

This clonotype was observed at least ten times. The chain is built from TRBV4-3 and TRBJ1-1; 9 nucleotides agree with TRBD1. V dropped 1 base and J dropped 3; count of bases not matched to a gene: 0. Germline lookup yields CDR1 LGHNA and CDR2 YSLEER. The CDR3 length is 14 residues. For the CDR3, the DNA is TGCGCCAGCAGCCAAGGGACAGGGGACACTGAAGCTTTCTTT. Its translation is CASSQGTGDTEAFF.

The chain recombines TRBV28 with TRBJ2-7; no firm D call. The germline V gene has CDR1 MDHEN and CDR2 SYDVKM. The CDR3 is made up of 15 amino acids. With 5 bases removed from V and 0 bases from J, the gap between germline ends came to 14 bases. The CDR3 DNA reads as TGTGCCAGCAGTCCTGGTGCAACGAGCTCCTACGAGCAGTACTTC. It specifies CASSPGATSSYEQYF.

The chain employs TRBV9 and TRBJ2-2, with D hard to call. This CDR3 is 16 amino acids long. Germline CDR1 SGDLS, CDR2 YYNGEE. The ends were cut back, 0 bases at V and 0 bases at J, with 9 bases in the middle. The CDR3 bases are TGTGCCAGCAGCGTAGCAGCAAATCCGAACACCGGGGAGCTGTTTTTT. Its translation is CASSVAANPNTGELFF. The full variable domain, rest sourced from reference TRBV9 and TRBJ2-2, is DSGVTQTPKHLITATGQRVTLRCSPRSGDLSVYWYQQSLDQGLQFLIQYYNGEERAKGNILERFSAQQFPDLHSELNLSSLELGDSALYFCASSVAANPNTGELFFGEGSRLTVL.

This rearrangement joins TRBV29-1 to TRBJ1-1, with D maybe TRBD1 (5 bases). Between the trimmed V and J ends, which lost 0 bases and 6 bases, there was a span of 14 bases. In germline, CDR1 is SQVTM, CDR2 ANQGSEA. This CDR3 region has 14 residues. The DNA of the CDR3 is TGCAGCGTTGAAGATCGCGGGGGTAGAGCTGAAGCTTTCTTT. Translating gives CSVEDRGGRAEAFF.

This clonotype turned up a few times. This CDR3 reads CAISDPESTDTQYF. CDR3 DNA: TGTGCCATCAGTGATCCGGAGAGCACAGATACGCAGTATTTT. This chain connects TRBV10-3 to TRBJ2-3; no clear D. Trimming stripped 3 bases from V and 0 bases from J, with 7 bases between. The CDR3 spans 14 residues. The germline V gene has CDR1 ENHRY and CDR2 SYGVKD.

Many counts were recorded for this clonotype. The J gene is TRBJ2-7, the V gene TRBV20-1; the match to TRBD2 covers 12 bases. The CDR3 covers 15 residues. Germline V gene sequence: CDR1 DFQATT, CDR2 SNEGSKA (reference sequence). J gave up 1 base and V 6 bases, and 7 bases lay outside the gene matches. CDR3 sequence: CSAPGTSGFSYEQYF. The CDR3, as DNA: TGCAGTGCCCCCGGGACTAGCGGGTTTTCCTACGAGCAGTACTTC.

This chain uses TRBV6-2 or TRBV6-3 with TRBJ2-1, with a tentative D call TRBD1 (5 bases). V was clipped by 5 bases and J by 2 bases, with 7 bases between them. Germline V lookup: CDR1 MNHEY, CDR2 SVGEGT. The CDR3 has 13 residues. The CDR3 sequence is CASSQGTYNEQFF. The DNA for the CDR3 is TGTGCCAGCAGTCAGGGTACCTACAATGAGCAGTTCTTC.

The table lists this clonotype with a few counts. The chain carries TRBV28 and TRBJ2-7, with 12 bases aligning to TRBD1. J gave up 7 bases and V 6 bases, and 7 bases lay outside the gene matches. The germline V gene encodes CDR1 MDHEN and CDR2 SYDVKM. This CDR3 has 14 residues. CDR3 sequence reads: CASREPGQGAEQYF. The CDR3, as DNA: TGTGCCAGCAGGGAACCGGGACAGGGGGCGGAGCAGTACTTC. Full variable domain (missing parts from reference TRBV28 and TRBJ2-7): DVKVTQSSRYLVKRTGEKVFLECVQDMDHENMFWYRQDPGLGLRLIYFSYDVKMKEKGDIPEGYSVSREKKERFSLILESASTNQTSMYLCASREPGQGAEQYFGPGTRLTVT.

In this sample, this clonotype turned up a few times. The rearrangement links TRBV15 to TRBJ2-3; maybe TRBD1 (6 bases). With 1 base removed from V and 4 bases from J, the gap between germline ends came to 12 bases. The CDR3 runs 15 residues. Looked up from germline, CDR1 is LNHNV and CDR2 is YYDKDF (reference sequence). This chain's CDR3 is CATSRGWDNPDTQYF. As DNA, the CDR3 is TGTGCCACCAGCAGAGGGTGGGACAACCCAGATACGCAGTATTTT.

There are a few counts of this clonotype. This chain joins TRBV28 and TRBJ2-5; 9 bases are shared with TRBD2. Germline trimming cut 4 bases from V and 0 bases from J; bases unmatched to any gene: 9. Germline CDR1 reads MDHEN; CDR2 reads SYDVKM. The length of the CDR3 is 17 residues. The CDR3, as DNA: TGTGCCAGCAGTTCCAGGAGCCTAGCGGGATACCAAGAGACCCAGTACTTC. It is translated as CASSSRSLAGYQETQYF. The full variable domain, its missing parts supplied by reference TRBV28 and TRBJ2-5, is DVKVTQSSRYLVKRTGEKVFLECVQDMDHENMFWYRQDPGLGLRLIYFSYDVKMKEKGDIPEGYSVSREKKERFSLILESASTNQTSMYLCASSSRSLAGYQETQYFGPGTRLLVL.

This sequence joins TRBV4-3 and TRBJ1-2; no reliable D call. CDR1 LGHNA and CDR2 YSLEER come from the germline V gene. CDR3 size: 16 residues. Trimming pared 4 bases from V and 4 bases from J, leaving 19 bases between. CDR3 nucleotide sequence: TGCGCCAGCAGCCTTCATACCGACAATTTCGTCTATGGCTACACCTTC. Translated: CASSLHTDNFVYGYTF.

The chain uses TRBV20-1 and TRBJ2-7; a weak D match, TRBD1 (6 bases). V was cut by 6 bases and J by 4 bases, with 22 bases left in between. The CDR3 has 15 amino acids. Germline V gene lookup returns CDR1 DFQATT and CDR2 SNEGSKA (reference sequence). DNA of the CDR3: TGCAGTGCCCCCTCCTTCCAGGGGTTGGCTTACGAGCAGTACTTC. Translated: CSAPSFQGLAYEQYF.

This clonotype was observed a few times. V is TRBV7-6 and J is TRBJ2-7; 7 nucleotides line up with TRBD1. This CDR3 spans 14 amino acids. Germline assignment: CDR1 SGHVS and CDR2 FNYEAQ. The V gene end was trimmed by 4 bases and the J gene end by 5 bases; junction bases not matched to a gene: 8. The CDR3 loop reads CASSSGDRAHEQYF. The CDR3 region has the DNA TGTGCCAGCAGCTCCGGAGACAGGGCCCACGAGCAGTACTTC.

This clonotype has a handful of counts. This sequence joins TRBV29-1 and TRBJ2-7; D is possibly TRBD1 (6 bases). The CDR3 has 15 residues. Trimming took off 2 bases at V and 4 bases at J, with 18 bases between the two ends. The germline gives CDR1 SQVTM, CDR2 ANQGSEA. The CDR3 DNA reads as TGCAGCGTTGAATCGTGGTCCGAGGGGGAATACGAGCAGTACTTC. This sequence encodes CSVESWSEGEYEQYF.